The 27 T cell receptor beta chains listed next were all sequenced from one sample in a study of neurological immune-mediated disorders. MiXCR, applied by TCRdb to the 5' RACE reads, yields one record per CDR3 protein. The top ten hold under 5.5% of the sample, which has about 59,000 distinct CDR3 sequences, more than 20% seen once. Time point in this sample: technical triplicate 2. The sequenced material came from PBMCs. The receptors were gathered from a man aged 55 to 70 with HTLV-1-associated myelopathy (HAM/TSP).

In this sample, this clonotype turned up many times. J is TRBJ1-3 and V is TRBV7-2; D uncertain. Germline assignment: CDR1 SGHTA and CDR2 FQGNSA. This CDR3 region has 16 residues. Trimming pared 5 bases from V and 1 base from J, leaving 15 bases between. This CDR3 is CASSPTPRSSGNTIYF. DNA for the CDR3: TGTGCCAGCAGCCCAACCCCCCGGAGTTCTGGAAACACCATATATTTT.

The chain recombines TRBV6-1 with TRBJ2-2; D is ambiguous. The germline CDR1 and CDR2 sequences are MNHNS and SASEGT. Between the trimmed V and J ends, which lost 2 bases and 4 bases, there was a span of 5 bases. This CDR3 is built from 13 residues. The CDR3 region is CASSEPGTGELFF. The CDR3 region has the DNA TGTGCCAGCAGTGAACCCGGCACCGGGGAGCTGTTTTTT.

Ten or more counts support this clonotype. The V gene is TRBV9, the J gene TRBJ1-1; D possibly corresponds to TRBD1 (5 bases). This CDR3 is 15 amino acids long. V was shortened by 0 bases and J by 4 bases, with 13 bases between the two germline ends. Germline V gives CDR1 SGDLS, CDR2 YYNGEE. Written as DNA, the CDR3 is TGTGCCAGCAGCGTAGGGGAGGGGATGGGCACTGAAGCTTTCTTT. This sequence encodes CASSVGEGMGTEAFF.

Many counts were recorded for this clonotype. This chain joins TRBV5-1 and TRBJ1-6; D is undetermined. V lost 4 bases and J 9 bases, leaving 11 bases between the germline ends. The CDR3 consists of 13 residues. Germline loops: CDR1 SGHRS, CDR2 YFSETQ. DNA of the CDR3: TGCGCCAGCAGCCTGACTTGGGTTTCACCCCTCCACTTT. Its translation is CASSLTWVSPLHF.

This clonotype was seen many times. V usage is TRBV28 and J usage is TRBJ2-7, with TRBD1 matching 8 bases. This CDR3 comprises 14 residues. Germline CDR1 reads MDHEN; CDR2 reads SYDVKM. With V trimmed by 5 bases and J by 6 bases, 9 bases remained unmatched. The DNA of the CDR3 is TGTGCCAGCAGTCACCCGGGACAGGAGGGCGAGCAGTACTTC. Translating gives CASSHPGQEGEQYF.

Many counts were recorded for this clonotype. V and J are TRBV27 and TRBJ2-1; D not resolved. With 4 bases removed from V and 0 bases from J, the gap between germline ends came to 10 bases. This CDR3 comprises 15 residues. Germline V gene sequence: CDR1 MNHEY, CDR2 SMNVEV (reference sequence). CDR3 in DNA: TGTGCCAGCAGTTCAGCCCTAAGCTCCTACAATGAGCAGTTCTTC. It encodes CASSSALSSYNEQFF.

This chain connects TRBV5-1 to TRBJ2-7; 9 bases line up with TRBD1. Trimming at V came to 2 bases and at J to 4 bases, leaving 4 bases not matched to a gene. Germline values: CDR1 SGHRS, CDR2 YFSETQ. This CDR3 has 14 residues. In nucleotides, the CDR3 is TGCGCCAGCAGCTTACAGGGGGCTTGGTACGAGCAGTACTTC. Translating gives CASSLQGAWYEQYF.

This clonotype was counted many times. This sequence joins TRBV7-9 and TRBJ2-3; perhaps TRBD1 as D (5 bases). This CDR3 spans 15 amino acids. Germline V gives CDR1 SEHNR, CDR2 FQNEAQ (reference sequence). V lost 0 bases to trimming and J lost 1 base, with 8 bases between them. The CDR3 DNA sequence: TGTGCCAGCAGCTTAGCGCGACAGCGCACAGATACGCAGTATTTT. Encoded protein: CASSLARQRTDTQYF.

This clonotype appeared many times. The CDR3 spells CAIRRGQDTDTQYF. The DNA of the CDR3 is TGTGCCATCAGGCGAGGACAGGACACAGATACGCAGTATTTT. This rearrangement joins TRBV10-3 to TRBJ2-3; TRBD1 aligns across 7 bases. Unmatched junction bases numbered 5, after V lost 6 bases and J lost 2 bases. CDR1 is ENHRY, CDR2 SYGVKD, per germline. This CDR3 has 14 residues.

This clonotype was counted between two and nine times. This chain uses TRBV10-3 with TRBJ2-2; D call uncertain. The germline gives CDR1 ENHRY, CDR2 SYGVKD. This CDR3 spans 13 amino acids. The V gene lost 4 bases and the J gene lost 0 bases, with 3 bases spanning the gap. The CDR3 region has the DNA TGTGCCATCAGTGCACCGAACACCGGGGAGCTGTTTTTT. It encodes CAISAPNTGELFF.

This clonotype was counted between two and nine times. The chain combines TRBV12-3 or TRBV12-4 with TRBJ2-7; D possibly corresponds to TRBD2 (7 bases). Trimming stripped 8 bases from V and 6 bases from J, with 17 bases between. The CDR3 loop spans 13 amino acids. The CDR3: CASRGAGVGEQYF. The DNA for the CDR3 is TGTGCCAGCCGGGGGGCGGGAGTGGGCGAGCAGTACTTC.

This clonotype was detected once. The genes are TRBV9 and TRBJ2-5, with no clear D. This CDR3 comprises 14 residues. Germline V gene sequence: CDR1 SGDLS, CDR2 YYNGEE. V lost 0 bases and J 2 bases, leaving 8 bases between the germline ends. CDR3 amino acids: CASSVAMGQETQYF. The CDR3 bases are TGTGCCAGCAGCGTAGCTATGGGGCAAGAGACCCAGTACTTC.

This clonotype was seen many times. The J gene is TRBJ2-3, the V gene TRBV29-1; D gene ambiguous. The CDR3 is made up of 14 amino acids. Looked up from germline, CDR1 is SQVTM and CDR2 is ANQGSEA. Trimming left V 3 bases short and J 4 bases short, with 14 bases between. The CDR3 nucleotides are TGCAGCGTTGATGGCGGCATTCCCCCAGATACGCAGTATTTT. Protein product: CSVDGGIPPDTQYF.

The table lists this clonotype with many counts. This CDR3 is CASSYKAGVGGELFF. As DNA, the CDR3 is TGTGCCAGCAGTTACAAAGCGGGAGTGGGCGGGGAGCTGTTTTTT. The V gene is TRBV6-6, the J gene TRBJ2-2; 8 bases are a match to TRBD2. Germline V lookup: CDR1 MNHNY, CDR2 SVGAGI (reference sequence). The CDR3 runs to 15 residues. The V and J ends lost 2 bases and 7 bases, in that order; junction bases with no gene match: 6.

There are many counts of this clonotype. This chain links TRBV12-3 or TRBV12-4 with TRBJ2-2, with TRBD2 matching over 11 bases. V shed 5 bases, J shed 3 bases, and the junction held 5 bases outside the gene matches. The CDR3 spans 16 residues. This CDR3 is CASSPRTSGHTGELFF. In DNA form, the CDR3 reads TGTGCCAGCAGTCCTCGGACTAGCGGGCACACCGGGGAGCTGTTTTTT.

This clonotype was recorded many times. The chain employs TRBV6-6 and TRBJ2-1; the match to TRBD2 covers 14 bases. The ends lost 5 bases at V and 13 bases at J; junction bases unmatched: 10. This CDR3 is 15 amino acids long. CDR1 is MNHNY, CDR2 SVGAGI, per germline (reference sequence). CDR3 nucleotide sequence: TGTGCCAGCAGTCAGACTAGCGGGAGGGCGAACCCCCAGTTCTTC. It specifies CASSQTSGRANPQFF.

By sample fraction, this clonotype is medium-sized. The J gene is TRBJ1-5, the V gene TRBV20-1; TRBD1 might be the D (5 bases). The V gene lost 0 bases and the J gene lost 2 bases, with 5 bases spanning the gap. Germline CDR1 reads DFQATT; CDR2 reads SNEGSKA (reference sequence). This CDR3 comprises 13 residues. In nucleotides, the CDR3 is TGCAGTGCTAGAGACAGGGGCAATCAGCCCCAGCATTTT. Protein: CSARDRGNQPQHF.

V is TRBV5-4 and J is TRBJ2-1, with TRBD1 matching 9 bases. Losses at the gene ends were 4 bases for V and 1 base for J; bases not matched to a gene: 3. Germline V lookup: CDR1 SGHNT, CDR2 YYREEE (reference sequence). This CDR3 contains 15 residues. The CDR3 sequence: CASSLDRGSYNEQFF. The CDR3 DNA is TGTGCCAGCAGCCTGGACAGGGGATCCTACAATGAGCAGTTCTTC.

This clonotype was seen repeatedly, ten times or more. The genes are TRBV7-3 and TRBJ2-5; 10 nucleotides agree with TRBD2. This CDR3 comprises 18 residues. With 2 bases clipped from V and 6 bases from J, the junction kept 15 bases outside the gene matches. Germline V lookup: CDR1 SGHTA, CDR2 FQGTGA. CDR3 in DNA: TGTGCCAGCAGCTTAGCCAGCGGGAGGGCCTGGATCAAGAAGACCCAGTACTTC. It specifies CASSLASGRAWIKKTQYF.

This clonotype has ten or more counts. V usage is TRBV29-1 and J usage is TRBJ2-2; TRBD1 might be the D (6 bases). Germline V CDR1 and CDR2: SQVTM, ANQGSEA. This CDR3 spans 14 amino acids. The V gene lost 7 bases and the J gene lost 4 bases, with 16 bases spanning the gap. For the CDR3, the DNA is TGCAGCGGCACAGGGTCCCCTAGCACCGGGGAGCTGTTTTTT. Encoded protein: CSGTGSPSTGELFF.

This clonotype was observed many times. J is TRBJ2-1 and V is TRBV5-8; D uncertain. This CDR3 region has 13 residues. Looked up from germline, CDR1 is SGHTS and CDR2 is YDEGEE. V was trimmed by 8 bases and J by 8 bases, leaving 17 bases between them. The CDR3 DNA is TGTGCCAGTTCATTGTCCGATCTCGATGAGCAGTTCTTC. It encodes CASSLSDLDEQFF.

This clonotype was observed at least ten times. This sequence joins TRBV20-1 and TRBJ2-2; 8 bases are shared with TRBD2. The germline V gene has CDR1 DFQATT and CDR2 SNEGSKA (reference sequence). With 3 bases clipped from V and 4 bases from J, the junction kept 4 bases outside the gene matches. CDR3 length equals 14 residues. CDR3: CSARRGAGTGELFF. In nucleotides, the CDR3 is TGCAGTGCTAGGCGGGGGGCGGGCACCGGGGAGCTGTTTTTT.

This clonotype has ten or more counts. CDR3 sequence: CSARITGGAGNQPQHF. In nucleotides, the CDR3 is TGCAGTGCCCGTATAACAGGGGGCGCAGGCAATCAGCCCCAGCATTTT. The chain has TRBV20-1 and TRBJ1-5, with 9 bases matching TRBD1. The CDR3 length is 16 residues. Trimming removed 6 bases from V and 2 bases from J; junction bases left unmatched: 11. Germline V gives CDR1 DFQATT, CDR2 SNEGSKA (reference sequence).

This clonotype was seen only a few times. Being one base from a much bigger clone, this may be a read error. The rearrangement links TRBV6-6 to TRBJ2-2; D may match TRBD1 or TRBD2 (7 bases each). Per the germline V gene, CDR1 is MNHNY and CDR2 is SVGAGI (reference sequence). The CDR3 is 16 amino acids. V lost 6 bases, J lost 1 base, and 15 bases lay in between. CDR3 residues: CASRLPGGENTGELFF. CDR3 sequence (DNA): TGTGCCAGCAGACTTCCAGGGGGGGAGAACACCGGGGAGCTGTTTTTT.

The rearrangement joins TRBV4-1 to TRBJ2-2; no clear D. V was trimmed by 0 bases and J by 6 bases, leaving 14 bases between them. Germline V CDR1 and CDR2: MGHRA, YSYEKL. The CDR3 runs to 16 residues. CDR3 loop: CASSQEGKGFAGELFF. CDR3 DNA sequence: TGCGCCAGCAGCCAAGAAGGTAAAGGATTCGCCGGGGAGCTGTTTTTT.

This clonotype has only one observation. The CDR3: CASSSTGDDQPQHF. CDR3 bases: TGTGCCAGCAGCTCGACAGGGGACGATCAGCCCCAGCATTTT. The chain recombines TRBV5-6 with TRBJ1-5; 8 positions agree with TRBD1. CDR3 length equals 14 residues. After removal of 3 bases from V and 5 bases from J, the junction contained 4 bases not matched to a gene. Germline V gene lookup returns CDR1 SGHDT and CDR2 YYEEEE.

CDR3 protein: CASSLDDQETQYF. For the CDR3, the DNA is TGCGCCAGCAGCTTGGATGATCAAGAGACCCAGTACTTC. The V and J genes are TRBV5-1 and TRBJ2-5; no clear D. This CDR3 is 13 amino acids long. Trimming took off 0 bases at V and 2 bases at J, with 5 bases between the two ends. CDR1 and CDR2 (germline): SGHRS, YFSETQ.